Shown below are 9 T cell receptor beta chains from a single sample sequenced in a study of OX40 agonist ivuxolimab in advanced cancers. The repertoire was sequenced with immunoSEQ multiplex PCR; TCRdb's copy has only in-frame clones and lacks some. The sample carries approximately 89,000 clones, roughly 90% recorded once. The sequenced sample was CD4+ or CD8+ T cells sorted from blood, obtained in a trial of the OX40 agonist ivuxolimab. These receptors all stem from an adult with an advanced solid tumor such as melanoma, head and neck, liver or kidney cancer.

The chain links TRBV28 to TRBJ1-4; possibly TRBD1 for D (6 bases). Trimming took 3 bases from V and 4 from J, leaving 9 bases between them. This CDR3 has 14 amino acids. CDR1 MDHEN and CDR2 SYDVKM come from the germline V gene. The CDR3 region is CASSLRDINEKLFF. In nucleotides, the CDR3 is TGTGCCAGCAGTTTGAGGGACATTAATGAAAAACTGTTTTTT.

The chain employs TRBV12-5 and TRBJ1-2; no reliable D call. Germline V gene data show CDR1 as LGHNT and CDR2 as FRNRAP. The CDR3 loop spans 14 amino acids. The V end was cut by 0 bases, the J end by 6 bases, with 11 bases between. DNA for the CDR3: TGTGCTAGTGGTTTGGTACCGAATTCGGATGGCTACACCTTC. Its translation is CASGLVPNSDGYTF.

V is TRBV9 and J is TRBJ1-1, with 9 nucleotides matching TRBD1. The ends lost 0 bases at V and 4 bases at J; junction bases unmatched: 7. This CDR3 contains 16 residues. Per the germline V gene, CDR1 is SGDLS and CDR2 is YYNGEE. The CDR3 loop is CASSVGIQGAGTEAFF. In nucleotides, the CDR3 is TGTGCCAGCAGCGTAGGCATACAGGGGGCGGGCACTGAAGCTTTCTTT.

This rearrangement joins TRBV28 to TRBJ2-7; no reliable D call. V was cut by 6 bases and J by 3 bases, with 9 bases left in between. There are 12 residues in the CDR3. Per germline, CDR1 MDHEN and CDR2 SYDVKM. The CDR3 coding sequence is TGTGCCAGCAGCCCGCACAACTACGAGCAGTACTTC. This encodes CASSPHNYEQYF. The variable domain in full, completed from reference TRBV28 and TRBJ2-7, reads DVKVTQSSRYLVKRTGEKVFLECVQDMDHENMFWYRQDPGLGLRLIYFSYDVKMKEKGDIPEGYSVSREKKERFSLILESASTNQTSMYLCASSPHNYEQYFGPGTRLTVT.

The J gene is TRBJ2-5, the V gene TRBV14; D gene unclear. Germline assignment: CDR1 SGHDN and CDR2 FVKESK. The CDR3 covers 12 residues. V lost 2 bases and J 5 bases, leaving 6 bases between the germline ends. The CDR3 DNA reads TGTGCCAGCAGCCAACGAGCGGAGACCCAGTACTTC. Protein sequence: CASSQRAETQYF.

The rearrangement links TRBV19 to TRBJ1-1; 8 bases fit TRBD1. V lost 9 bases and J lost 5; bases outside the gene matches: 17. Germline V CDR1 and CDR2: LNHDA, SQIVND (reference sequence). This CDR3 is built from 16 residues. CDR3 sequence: CASFIRGRGMGTEAFF. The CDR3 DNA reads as TGTGCCAGCTTTATCAGGGGGCGCGGGATGGGAACTGAAGCTTTCTTT.

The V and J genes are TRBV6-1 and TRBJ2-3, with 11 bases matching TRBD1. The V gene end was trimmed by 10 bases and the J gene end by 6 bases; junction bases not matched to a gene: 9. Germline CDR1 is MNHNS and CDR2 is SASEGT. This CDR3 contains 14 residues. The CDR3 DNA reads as TGTGCCACCGAAAGGACAGGGGGCTGGGATACGCAGTATTTT. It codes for CATERTGGWDTQYF.

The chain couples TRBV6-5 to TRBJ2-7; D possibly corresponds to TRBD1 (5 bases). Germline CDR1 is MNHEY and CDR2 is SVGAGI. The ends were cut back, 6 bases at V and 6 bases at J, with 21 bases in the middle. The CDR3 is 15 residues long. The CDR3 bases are TGTGCCAGCAGAGAGATTAGGGGTAGGTCTCTCGAGCAGTACTTC. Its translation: CASREIRGRSLEQYF.

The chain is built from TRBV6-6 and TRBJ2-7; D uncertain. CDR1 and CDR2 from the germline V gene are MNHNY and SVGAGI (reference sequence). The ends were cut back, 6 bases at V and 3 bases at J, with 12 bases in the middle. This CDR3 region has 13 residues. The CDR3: CASSLDIHYEQYF. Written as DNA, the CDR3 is TGTGCCAGCAGCCTCGACATACACTACGAGCAGTACTTC.